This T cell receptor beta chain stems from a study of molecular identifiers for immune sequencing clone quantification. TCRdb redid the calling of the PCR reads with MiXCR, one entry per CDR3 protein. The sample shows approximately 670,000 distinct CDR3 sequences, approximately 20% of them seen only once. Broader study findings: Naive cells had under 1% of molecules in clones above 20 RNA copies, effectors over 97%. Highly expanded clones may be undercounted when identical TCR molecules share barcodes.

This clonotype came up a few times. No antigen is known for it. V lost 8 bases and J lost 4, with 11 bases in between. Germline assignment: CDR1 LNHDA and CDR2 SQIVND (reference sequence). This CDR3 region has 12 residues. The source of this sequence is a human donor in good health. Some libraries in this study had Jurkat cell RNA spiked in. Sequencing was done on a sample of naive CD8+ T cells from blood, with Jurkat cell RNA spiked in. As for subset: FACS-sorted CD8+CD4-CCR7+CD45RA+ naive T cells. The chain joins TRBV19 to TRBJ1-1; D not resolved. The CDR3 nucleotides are TGTGCCAGTGCGGCGGGGTTCACTGAAGCTTTCTTT. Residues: CASAAGFTEAFF.